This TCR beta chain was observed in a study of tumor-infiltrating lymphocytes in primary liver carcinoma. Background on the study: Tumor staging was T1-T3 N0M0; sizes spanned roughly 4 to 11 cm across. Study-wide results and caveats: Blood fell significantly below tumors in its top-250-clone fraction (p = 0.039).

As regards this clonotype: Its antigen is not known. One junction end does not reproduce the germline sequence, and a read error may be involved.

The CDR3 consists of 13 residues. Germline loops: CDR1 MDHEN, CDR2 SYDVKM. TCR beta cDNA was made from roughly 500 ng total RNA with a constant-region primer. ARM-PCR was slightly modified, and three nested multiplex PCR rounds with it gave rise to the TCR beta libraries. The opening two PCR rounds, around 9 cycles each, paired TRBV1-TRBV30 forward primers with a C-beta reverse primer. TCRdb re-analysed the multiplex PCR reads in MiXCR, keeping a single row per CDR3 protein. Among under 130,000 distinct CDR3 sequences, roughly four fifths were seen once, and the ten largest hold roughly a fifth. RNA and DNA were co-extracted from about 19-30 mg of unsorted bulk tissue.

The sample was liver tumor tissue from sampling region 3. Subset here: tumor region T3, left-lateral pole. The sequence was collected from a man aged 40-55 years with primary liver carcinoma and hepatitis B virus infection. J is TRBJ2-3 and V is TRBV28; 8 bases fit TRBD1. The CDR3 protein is CASRMQGADMQYF. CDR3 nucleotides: TGTGCCAGCAGAATGCAGGGGGCAGATATGCAGTATTTT.